The 2 T cell receptor beta chains in this list originate from one sample, sequenced in a study of blood T cell repertoires in COVID-19. TCRdb's copy holds only in-frame clones and misses some; the assay was immunoSEQ multiplex PCR. The sample has about 180,000 clones, over 70% seen once. Sequences were obtained from PBMCs or T cells enriched from blood (not recorded which). These receptors all come from a man in his sixties who had been exposed to COVID-19.

The V call is TRBV28, the J call TRBJ1-5; perhaps TRBD1 as D (5 bases). Trimming took 4 bases from V and 3 from J, leaving 10 bases between them. CDR3 length equals 14 residues. The germline CDR1 and CDR2 sequences are MDHEN and SYDVKM. CDR3 sequence (DNA): TGTGCCAGCAGTTACCAGGGCCCCAATCAGCCCCAGCATTTT. This encodes CASSYQGPNQPQHF. Full variable domain (remainder filled in from reference TRBV28 and TRBJ1-5): DVKVTQSSRYLVKRTGEKVFLECVQDMDHENMFWYRQDPGLGLRLIYFSYDVKMKEKGDIPEGYSVSREKKERFSLILESASTNQTSMYLCASSYQGPNQPQHFGDGTRLSIL.

This chain links TRBV5-1 with TRBJ2-3; the D gene is possibly TRBD1 (6 bases). Trimming removed 0 bases at V and 2 bases at J, with 13 bases between. From germline, CDR1 is SGHRS and CDR2 YFSETQ. This CDR3 spans 16 amino acids. The CDR3 sequence: CASSLAGATITDTQYF. DNA for the CDR3: TGCGCCAGCAGCTTGGCAGGGGCTACAATCACAGATACGCAGTATTTT.